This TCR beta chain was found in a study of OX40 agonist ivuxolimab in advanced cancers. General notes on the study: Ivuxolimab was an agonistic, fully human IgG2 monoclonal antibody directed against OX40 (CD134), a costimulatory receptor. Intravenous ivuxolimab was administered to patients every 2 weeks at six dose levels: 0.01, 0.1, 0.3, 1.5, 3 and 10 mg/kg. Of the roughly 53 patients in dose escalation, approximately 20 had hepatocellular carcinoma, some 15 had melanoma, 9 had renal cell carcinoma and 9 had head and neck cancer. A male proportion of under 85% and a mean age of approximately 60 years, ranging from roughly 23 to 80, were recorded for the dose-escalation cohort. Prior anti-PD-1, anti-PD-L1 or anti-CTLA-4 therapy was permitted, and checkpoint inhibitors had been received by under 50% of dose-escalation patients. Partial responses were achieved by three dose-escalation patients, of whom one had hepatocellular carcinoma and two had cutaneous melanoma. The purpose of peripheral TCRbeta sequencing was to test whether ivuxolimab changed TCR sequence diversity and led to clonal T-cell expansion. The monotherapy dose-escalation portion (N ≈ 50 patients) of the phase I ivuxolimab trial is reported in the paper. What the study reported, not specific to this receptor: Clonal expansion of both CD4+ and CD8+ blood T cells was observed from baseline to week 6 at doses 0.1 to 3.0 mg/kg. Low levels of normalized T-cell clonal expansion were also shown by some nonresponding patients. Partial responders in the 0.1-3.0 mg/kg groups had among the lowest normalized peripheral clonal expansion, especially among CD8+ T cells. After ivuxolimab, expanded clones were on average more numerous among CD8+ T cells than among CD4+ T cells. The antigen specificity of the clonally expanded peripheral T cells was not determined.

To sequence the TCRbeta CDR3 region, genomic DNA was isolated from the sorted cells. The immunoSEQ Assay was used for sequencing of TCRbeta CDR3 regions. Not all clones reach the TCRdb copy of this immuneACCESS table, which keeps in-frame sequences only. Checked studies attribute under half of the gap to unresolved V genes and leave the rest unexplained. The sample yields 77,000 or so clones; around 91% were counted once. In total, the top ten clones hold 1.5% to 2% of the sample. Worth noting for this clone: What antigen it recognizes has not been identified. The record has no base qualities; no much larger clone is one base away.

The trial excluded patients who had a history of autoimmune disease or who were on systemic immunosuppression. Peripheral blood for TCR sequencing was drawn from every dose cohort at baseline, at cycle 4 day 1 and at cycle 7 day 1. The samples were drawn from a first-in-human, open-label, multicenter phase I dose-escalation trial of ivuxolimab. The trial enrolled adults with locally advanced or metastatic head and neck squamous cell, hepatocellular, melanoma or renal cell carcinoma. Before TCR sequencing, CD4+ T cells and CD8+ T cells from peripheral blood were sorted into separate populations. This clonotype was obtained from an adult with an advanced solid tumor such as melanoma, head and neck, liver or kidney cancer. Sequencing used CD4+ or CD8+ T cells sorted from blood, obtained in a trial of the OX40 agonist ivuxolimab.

The CDR3: CASSYDPGRNTIYF. In nucleotides, the sequence is TGTGCCAGCAGTTACGATCCCGGGAGAAACACCATATATTTT. The chain is assembled from TRBV6-5 and TRBJ1-3, with the identity of the D gene unclear. The CDR3 numbers 14 residues from cysteine through phenylalanine. Of all the DNA, just the CDR3 is kept, 42 bases in frame from base 1. CDR1 and CDR2 were assigned from the germline V gene as MNHEY and SVGAGI. V loses 2 bases, J loses 5 bases, and the germline ends lie 10 bases apart.